The entry below describes one TCR beta chain. What it binds is not known. The CDR3 has 16 residues. CDR1 MGHRA and CDR2 YSYEKL come from the germline V gene. Trimming took 0 bases from V and 7 from J, leaving 18 bases between them. This entry is derived from a study of chemoradiotherapy in HPV16-positive cancers. Study results and limitations: The functional HPV-specific definition rests on just two HPV16-positive patients.

Sequenced by immunoSEQ multiplex PCR; TCRdb stores in-frame clones only, minus some. The sample contains roughly 14,000 clones, around nine tenths of which appear only once. This material consisted of tumor tissue, taken from a patient who underwent chemoradiotherapy. V and J are TRBV4-1 and TRBJ1-1, with D possibly TRBD1 on 5 matching bases. The TCR sequence derives from a human donor with HPV-associated anogenital cancer. CDR3 bases: TGCGCCAGCAGCCAAGAATGGGGGGAAAGTAAGTTTGAAGCTTTCTTT. Residues: CASSQEWGESKFEAFF.